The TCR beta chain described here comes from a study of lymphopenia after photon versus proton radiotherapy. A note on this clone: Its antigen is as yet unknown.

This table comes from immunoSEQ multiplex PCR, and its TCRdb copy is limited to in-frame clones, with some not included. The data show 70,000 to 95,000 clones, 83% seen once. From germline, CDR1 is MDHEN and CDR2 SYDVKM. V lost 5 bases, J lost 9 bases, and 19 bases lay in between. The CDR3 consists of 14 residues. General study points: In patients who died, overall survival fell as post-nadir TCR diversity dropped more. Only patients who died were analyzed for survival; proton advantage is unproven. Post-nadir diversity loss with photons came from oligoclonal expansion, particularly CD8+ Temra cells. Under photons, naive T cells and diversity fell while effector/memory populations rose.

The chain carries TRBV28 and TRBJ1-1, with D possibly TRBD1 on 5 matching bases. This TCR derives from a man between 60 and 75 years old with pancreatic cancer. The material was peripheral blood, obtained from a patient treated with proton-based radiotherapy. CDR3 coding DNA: TGTGCCAGCAGTCCAAACCCTGACAGTCTTCAAGCTTTCTTT. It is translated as CASSPNPDSLQAFF.